This T cell receptor (beta chain) was recovered during a study of T cell repertoires in cytomegalovirus infection. At the level of the study: The study used recently identified HLA-C-restricted and well-studied HLA-B-restricted CMV epitopes. Based on public TCR beta signatures, there were indications of CMV infection and of a matching HLA type.

Study-wide results and limits: People with CMV and the relevant HLA were identified by cumulative public TCR beta family frequency. What dominated the ex vivo response were HLA-C-restricted CMV-specific TCR beta clonotypes.

The CDR3 has 15 residues. In germline, CDR1 is SGHVS, CDR2 FQNEAQ. Unmatched junction bases numbered 7, after V lost 5 bases and J lost 6 bases. A note on this clonotype: Its antigen is not known.

TCRdb reanalysed the reads using MiXCR and keeps one entry per CDR3 protein. Altogether fewer than 650,000 distinct CDR3 sequences are present, under 45% being singletons, with the ten largest covering around 50%. The chain recombines TRBV7-8 with TRBJ2-2, with 9 bases matching TRBD1. The source material was cultured PBMCs, sampled from culture after CMV antigen stimulation. This sequence was found in a human donor in good health (CMV status not recorded). Some clones in this sample may be carry-over from other donors' samples. The DNA of the CDR3 is TGTGCCAGCAGCCCGGGACAGGGAATGGCCGGGGAGCTGTTTTTT. This sequence encodes CASSPGQGMAGELFF.